The 4 T cell receptor beta chains in this list originate from one sample, sequenced in a study of radiotherapy plus CTLA-4 blockade in lung cancer. Repertoires were generated with immunoSEQ multiplex PCR, while TCRdb's copy carries only in-frame clones and drops some. This table has 81,000 or so clones, approximately 82% appearing once. Sequenced here: peripheral blood, sampled from a patient treated with radiotherapy plus ipilimumab. These receptor sequences come from a human donor with non-small cell lung cancer that progressed on radiotherapy plus ipilimumab.

The V and J genes are TRBV4-1 and TRBJ1-4, with 8 nucleotides matching TRBD1. Germline-derived CDR1 and CDR2 are MGHRA and YSYEKL. J was trimmed by 7 bases and V by 4 bases; bases with no gene match: 8. This CDR3 is built from 15 residues. The CDR3 coding sequence is TGCGCCAGCAGCCGGACGACAGGGGAGTTTGAAAAACTGTTTTTT. This translates into CASSRTTGEFEKLFF.

The V and J genes are TRBV6-1 and TRBJ2-7; no firm D call. CDR1 is MNHNS, CDR2 SASEGT, per germline. This CDR3 contains 13 residues. V lost 5 bases and J 4 bases, leaving 12 bases between the germline ends. The CDR3 loop reads CASSYKREYEQYF. In DNA, the CDR3 is TGTGCCAGCAGTTATAAACGAGAATACGAGCAGTACTTC.

The J gene is TRBJ1-2, the V gene TRBV27; 9 bases map to TRBD1. The CDR3 sequence is 15 residues long. Per germline, CDR1 MNHEY and CDR2 SMNVEV (reference sequence). Trimming cost V 5 bases and J 5 bases; bases outside gene matches: 9. The CDR3 sequence: CASSPYRGLLYGYTF. The CDR3 region has the DNA TGTGCCAGCAGTCCTTACAGGGGGCTGCTATATGGCTACACCTTC.

V gene TRBV30 combines with J gene TRBJ1-1, with 8 bases aligning to TRBD1. V gave up 4 bases and J gave up 0 bases; unmatched junction bases: 4. Germline V gene data show CDR1 as GTSNPN and CDR2 as SVGIG (reference sequence). The CDR3 loop spans 14 amino acids. The CDR3 DNA follows: TGTGCCTGGATGGGGGACAGGCTGAACACTGAAGCTTTCTTT. Translated: CAWMGDRLNTEAFF.